The 9 T cell receptor beta chains presented below share a single source sample, sequenced in a study of cytomegalovirus exposure and HLA in healthy donors. The PCR had 60 Vbeta and 13 Jbeta primers. Using immunoSEQ multiplex PCR, the repertoire was profiled, and TCRdb retains in-frame clones only, with some absent. The sample lists approximately 200,000 clones, under 90% occurring once. The specimen was PBMCs. Receptor source: a boy aged 2 to 10 in good health and CMV-seronegative.

This clone was counted between two and nine times. The genes are TRBV11-2 and TRBJ2-1, with TRBD1 matching over 8 bases. This CDR3 contains 14 residues. Germline loops: CDR1 SGHAT, CDR2 FQNNGV. V gave up 2 bases and J gave up 6 bases; unmatched junction bases: 3. CDR3 loop: CASSLTDRANEQFF. The CDR3 DNA is TGTGCCAGCAGCTTAACGGACAGGGCCAATGAGCAGTTCTTC.

V usage is TRBV20-1 and J usage is TRBJ2-7, with D uncertain. The CDR3 is 11 amino acids. The V gene's germline CDR1 is DFQATT and CDR2 SNEGSKA (reference sequence). V shed 6 bases and J shed 9 bases, with 15 bases lying between them. The CDR3 nucleotides are TGCAGTGCGAAACTCCCTTATGGGCAGTACTTC. It codes for CSAKLPYGQYF.

V gene TRBV27 combines with J gene TRBJ1-5; TRBD1 agrees at 8 bases. Germline V lookup: CDR1 MNHEY, CDR2 SMNVEV (reference sequence). This CDR3 is 14 amino acids long. The trim removed 3 bases at V and 4 bases at J, leaving 2 bases unmatched. The CDR3 DNA reads as TGTGCCAGCAGTTTCACAGGGGGGAATCAGCCCCAGCATTTT. This encodes CASSFTGGNQPQHF.

As for this clone: This sample also contains other DNA sequences that code for the same CDR3. The gene calls are TRBV18 and TRBJ2-2, with 7 positions matching TRBD1. With V trimmed by 0 bases and J by 2 bases, 3 bases remained unmatched. Germline assignment: CDR1 KGHSH and CDR2 LQKENI. CDR3 length: 16 amino acids. CDR3 amino acids: CASSPPDRLNTGELFF. The CDR3 DNA reads as TGTGCCAGCTCACCACCGGACAGGCTTAACACCGGGGAGCTGTTTTTT.

V usage is TRBV4-2 and J usage is TRBJ2-3; TRBD2 agrees at 12 bases. The CDR3 runs 19 residues. Per the germline V gene, CDR1 is LGHNA and CDR2 is YNFKEQ. The V segment lost 0 bases and the J segment 4 bases; nucleotides outside the gene matches: 11. CDR3 nucleotide sequence: TGTGCCAGCAGCCAAGATTATCCTAGCGGGGGGGCCCGATCAGATACGCAGTATTTT. Amino acids: CASSQDYPSGGARSDTQYF.

This rearrangement joins TRBV11-1 to TRBJ1-6; 11 bases match TRBD1. J was trimmed by 11 bases and V by 5 bases; bases with no gene match: 5. CDR1 and CDR2 (germline): SGHAT, FQDESV (reference sequence). The CDR3 contains 14 residues. This CDR3 is CASSAGTGGTPLHF. CDR3 sequence (DNA): TGTGCCAGCAGCGCGGGGACAGGGGGGACACCCCTCCACTTT.

The CDR3 DNA sequence: TGTGCCAGCAGTTACTCGAGGGGACTTTCCTACAATGAGCAGTTCTTC. Translating gives CASSYSRGLSYNEQFF. The chain joins TRBV6-5 to TRBJ2-1, with D possibly being TRBD2 (6 bases). Deletions cut 0 bases from V and 1 base from J, with 10 bases between. The CDR3 is 16 amino acids. CDR1 MNHEY and CDR2 SVGAGI come from the germline V gene.

This clone was counted once. The chain links TRBV5-1 to TRBJ2-6; D gene unclear. CDR1 is SGHRS, CDR2 YFSETQ, per germline. This CDR3 has 16 amino acids. The ends were cut back, 1 base at V and 2 bases at J, with 10 bases in the middle. The CDR3 reads CASSLLVSAGANVLTF. In nucleotides, the CDR3 is TGCGCCAGCAGCTTGTTGGTGTCGGCTGGGGCCAACGTCCTGACTTTC.

The chain has TRBV7-3 and TRBJ2-5; D is ambiguous. This CDR3 contains 13 residues. Trimming cost V 5 bases and J 5 bases, with 12 bases left between them. Per germline, CDR1 SGHTA and CDR2 FQGTGA. In nucleotides, the CDR3 is TGTGCCAGCAGCCTAAATCCCGGGGAGACCCAGTACTTC. Its translation is CASSLNPGETQYF. Based on the CDR3 plus reference TRBV7-3 and TRBJ2-5, the full variable domain is GAGVSQTPSNKVTEKGKYVELRCDPISGHTALYWYRQSLGQGPEFLIYFQGTGAADDSGLPNDRFFAVRPEGSVSTLKIQRTERGDSAVYLCASSLNPGETQYFGPGTRLLVL.